Below, one T cell receptor (beta chain) is given with its context. The target antigen is unknown. The second PCR ran roughly 7 to 12 cycles with a sample-barcoded 5' primer and J-beta primers. Each of the cDNA molecules was tagged by a template-switch adaptor with 12 random nucleotides. In TCRdb, the 5' RACE reads were re-called with MiXCR into one record per CDR3 protein. The sample lists 1.5 million to 2 million distinct CDR3 sequences; roughly 49% were seen once. The data originate from a study of blood T cells in healthy people across ages. Findings and limits, study-wide: The fall in TCR beta diversity per million T cells was roughly linear with age. Expanded clonotype shifts may have been confounded, as the donors had an unknown CMV status.

This CDR3 contains 16 residues. Germline V gene data show CDR1 as LGHNT and CDR2 as FRNRAP. With 1 base clipped from V and 3 bases from J, the junction kept 5 bases outside the gene matches. The chain couples TRBV12-5 to TRBJ1-5; TRBD1 agrees at 8 bases. The sample taken for sequencing was blood. The TCR originated in a woman aged 40 to 50 in good health. CDR3 loop: CASGLEQDRVNQPQHF. The CDR3 region has the DNA TGTGCTAGTGGTTTGGAACAGGACAGGGTCAATCAGCCCCAGCATTTT.